The sequence of this TCR beta chain was determined in a study of tumor-infiltrating lymphocytes in primary liver carcinoma (dated by TCRdb to between 2016 and 2019). Study-wide context: Of the five patients, three men and two women aged 30 to 69 years, four had hepatocellular carcinoma and one had combined HCC and intrahepatic cholangiocarcinoma. The five patients had tumors staged T1-T3 N0M0, with maximum diameters ranging from about 4 to 11 cm. Samples yielded roughly 3.5 to 7.13 million productive TCRbeta reads; read depth did not differ significantly between tissue types. Across five regions of each liver tumor, along with adjacent normal tissue and blood, the study brought together TCRbeta repertoire sequencing, expression microarrays and whole-exome sequencing. A total of 35 specimens from 5 patients went through TCRbeta repertoire sequencing, namely 25 tumor regions, 5 adjacent noncancerous liver tissues and 5 peripheral blood samples. To link TCRbeta repertoire diversity to the local molecular phenotype, the 25 tumor region samples were profiled with Agilent mRNA microarrays. Technical replicate repertoires showed high reproducibility, with mean shared-clone rates roughly 0.87 and correlation coefficients above 0.98.

Without any cell sorting, total RNA and DNA were co-extracted from around 18-30 mg of bulk tissue using the AllPrep DNA/RNA mini kit. Between late 2015 and 2016, five patients in China with histopathologically diagnosed primary liver carcinoma had surgical resection. At the time of sampling, the patients had chronic HBV infection and had not received any treatment. Each tumor was sampled at five spatially separated regions: the superior, inferior, left-lateral and right-lateral poles and the tumor centre. According to histology, viable tumor cells made up more than 75% of every tumor sample. Fresh tumor and adjacent tissue pieces were bisected, with one half stored in RNAlater at -80 degrees C and the other half sent for histology. What the work shows at the level of the full study, not this receptor alone: Only the TCR beta chain was sequenced, so true repertoire diversity is likely underestimated because unpaired alpha chains were not captured. Repertoire overlap was found to be higher between tumor regions (mean roughly 35%) than between tumor-adjacent (approximately 17%) or tumor-blood (14%) pairs, consistent with antigen-driven expansion. A significantly larger repertoire fraction was made up by the top 250 clones in tumors than in blood (p = 0.039). The study included only four or five patients, and the authors note findings should be validated in a larger study. Only roughly 8-25% of top clones appeared in all five regions of a tumor, which suggests that tumor-infiltrating T cells are spatially heterogeneous. Because the samples were bulk and unsorted, CD4+ and CD8+ T cell repertoires could not be compared.

A constant-region primer and ProtoScript II reverse transcriptase were used to reverse-transcribe TCRbeta-specific cDNA from approximately 450 ng total RNA. Three nested multiplex PCR rounds, following a slightly modified ARM-PCR procedure, were used to build the TCRbeta libraries. Sample barcodes and Illumina adapters were attached in a final 25-cycle PCR using Deep VentR polymerase. Before sequencing, amplicons of 200-500 bp were gel-purified using a QIAquick gel extraction kit. An Illumina HiSeq 2500 was used to sequence the TCRbeta amplicons with 250-bp paired-end reads. The study's own analysis went as follows. To recover full CDR3 sequences, reads were quality-trimmed using Trimmomatic v0.33 and paired reads were then merged using FLASH v1.2.11. MiGEC v1.2.1b assigned V, D and J germline segments to the rearranged TCRbeta sequences. Clonotype statistics and Shannon-Wiener diversity indices were computed with VDJtools v1.0.0. Except for diversity analysis, only each sample's 250 most abundant clonotypes were used in subsequent analyses to reduce sampling bias. TCRdb applied fastp at Q25 and MiXCR to the public reads, then kept only in-frame beta chains. For every CDR3 protein sequence, its rows merge into one entry that carries the most common genes and DNA. The authors' filters were not applied to this entry. The sample table shows 110,000 or so distinct CDR3 sequences, and roughly 80% are seen once. Approximately 20% of the sample is taken by the ten largest.

This clonotype was seen only once. The target of this receptor is not known. One end of the junction is discordant with germline, which a read error may explain. The sequence derives from a middle-aged man with primary liver carcinoma and hepatitis B virus infection. Sequenced material: liver tumor tissue from sampling region 3. The sample's cell subset or site label, decoded: tumor region T3, left-lateral pole.

CDR3 loop: CASSPDRRGDDQYF. The base sequence is TGTGCCAGCAGTCCCGATAGACGGGGTGACGACCAGTACTTC. The chain is encoded by TRBV28 joined to TRBJ2-7; the D gene is perhaps TRBD2, from 5 matching bases. CDR1 and CDR2, looked up from the germline V gene, are MDHEN and SYDVKM. Including cysteine and phenylalanine, the CDR3 has 14 amino acids. The kept DNA is CDR3 alone, 42 bases in frame from the first base.